Detailed here is one T cell receptor (beta chain). Which antigen it targets is not known. Base qualities are not recorded, but no much larger clone differs from it by a single base. Trimming removed 4 bases from V and 1 base from J, leaving 8 bases between the germline ends. The CDR3, cysteine through phenylalanine, is 13 amino acids long. Kept here is only the CDR3 DNA, which spans 39 bases and is read in frame from base 1. For CDR1 and CDR2, the germline V gene (reference sequence) lists GTSNPN and SVGIG. The CDR3 regions of human TCRbeta chains were analyzed by immunosequencing. Regarding the original processing steps: Repertoire TCRs were matched against a reference library of SARS-CoV-2-specific TCRs generated with the MIRA antigen-specificity platform. Breadth meant the fraction of unique TCRs that were SARS-CoV-2-associated, whereas depth meant the fraction of total T cells that were SARS-CoV-2-associated. Using the MIRA data, each spike-specific TCR was mapped to the spike region that the TCR reacts to and placed in a CD4 or CD8 class. Log10-transformed breadth and depth values were compared by one-way ANOVA with Sidak's multiple comparisons tests. In its TCRdb copy, this immuneACCESS table keeps in-frame sequences only and misses some clones. Where compared with another copy, unresolved V genes explain less than half of these, and the others have no known cause. The DNA gave D and trimming, while V, J and clone size come from that table. For this sample the table gives fewer than 150,000 clones, of which roughly 90% were detected only once. Of the sample, 11% to 15% falls within the top ten clones.

The data stem from a study of T cell responses to AZD1222 COVID-19 vaccine (TCRdb year 2021). With regard to the full study: AZD1222 recipients given second doses at about 4 weeks or at about 12 weeks were pooled, since spike-specific TCR depth and breadth were not found to differ between the two schedules. A total of about 230 trial participants underwent TCR sequencing, of whom some 210 received two doses of AZD1222 and around 25 received two doses of the MenACWY control vaccine. Enrollment into the trials was organized by age into subgroups of 18-55, 56-69 and 70-plus years, and those subgroups contained roughly 150, 30 and 60 TCR-sequenced participants, respectively. Results and caveats for the whole study, not just this receptor: Because no day 14 peak-response samples were available, the repertoires could be characterized only after the peak T cell response. The 56-69-year group was small, and its depth increase did not reach significance, likely because of low power. Nearly half of unique spike-specific TCRs reportedly recognized epitopes outside regions mutated in the B.1.351 and B.1.1.7 variants. Conclusions about previously exposed vaccinees are limited, since just five or six AZD1222 recipients were seropositive for SARS-CoV-2 at baseline. The vaccine-associated CD4 TCRs covered the entire spike protein, and the dominant responses fell in regions 160-218 and 743-854. After two AZD1222 doses, both the breadth and the depth of spike-specific TCRs were significantly higher than at day 0 and than in MenACWY recipients. Participants were mostly white British and included more females than males, and it was suggested by the authors that clonal diversity may have been underestimated.

The sample's time point label, decoded: baseline before first vaccination. The vaccinee samples were drawn from two UK trials, COV001 and COV002, one of which was a single-blind randomized controlled phase 2/3 trial testing AZD1222 (ChAdOx1 nCoV-19) in healthy adults. Trial participant PBMC samples were collected at day 0 and day 28 after the second dose for TCRbeta chain sequencing. The receptor was isolated from an adult in good health. This material consisted of peripheral blood, taken on day 0 of AZD1222 vaccination. The chain employs TRBV30 and TRBJ1-5, with the D gene too uncertain to name. The CDR3 amino acid sequence is: CAWTHNSNQPQHF. The sequenced DNA: TGTGCCTGGACCCACAACAGCAATCAGCCCCAGCATTTT. Where the CDR3 stops, the reference TRBV30 and TRBJ1-5 genes take over; the full variable domain is SQTIHQWPATLVQPVGSPLSLECTVEGTSNPNLYWYRQAAGRGLQLLFYSVGIGQISSEVPQNLSASRPQDRQFILSSKKLLLSDSGFYLCAWTHNSNQPQHFGDGTRLSIL.